This T cell receptor (beta chain) was sequenced for a study of blood T cell repertoires in COVID-19. Study summary: The analysed material was cDNA or gDNA that came from T cells, B-cell-depleted T cells, or PBMCs.

In the authors' workflow: How many nucleated cells were present was estimated from reference gene primer amplification. Repertoires were generated with immunoSEQ multiplex PCR, while TCRdb's copy carries only in-frame clones and drops some. V, J and clone size are taken as reported in that table, and D and trimming were inferred from the DNA itself. The sample contains a few hundred thousand clones, 75% to 90% of which appear only once. Those enrolled, adults aged roughly 18 to 95 years, came from about two dozen US areas. Donors in Cohort 3 counted as recovered after two negative PCRs, clearance, or symptom resolution. CDR1 and CDR2 from the germline V gene are SGHNT and YENEEA. CDR3 length equals 16 residues. Trimming shortened V by 4 bases and J by 5 bases, and 19 bases separated the two germline ends.

The sequenced sample consisted of PBMCs or T cells enriched from blood (not recorded which). The sequence was obtained from a woman aged 45-65 years who had recovered from COVID-19. The chain joins TRBV11-3 to TRBJ2-3, with D maybe TRBD2 (7 bases). CDR3 sequence (DNA): TGTGCCAGCAGCTCAAGGGTCCGGGGGGCTGAAGATACGCAGTATTTT. Residues: CASSSRVRGAEDTQYF.